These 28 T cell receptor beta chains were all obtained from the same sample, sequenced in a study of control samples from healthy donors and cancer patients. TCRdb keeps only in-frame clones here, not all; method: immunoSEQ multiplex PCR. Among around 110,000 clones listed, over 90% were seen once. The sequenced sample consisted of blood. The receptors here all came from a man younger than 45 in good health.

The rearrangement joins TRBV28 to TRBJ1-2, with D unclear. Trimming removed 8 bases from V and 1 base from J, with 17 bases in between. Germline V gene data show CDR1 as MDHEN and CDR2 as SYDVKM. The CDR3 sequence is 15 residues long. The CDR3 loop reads CASVADGPSNYGYTF. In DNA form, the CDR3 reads TGTGCCAGCGTAGCCGACGGTCCGAGTAACTATGGCTACACCTTC.

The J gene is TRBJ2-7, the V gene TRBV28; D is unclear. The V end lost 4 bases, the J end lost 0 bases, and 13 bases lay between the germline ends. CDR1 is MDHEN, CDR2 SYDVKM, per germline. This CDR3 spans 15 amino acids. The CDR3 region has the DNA TGTGCCAGCAGTTCTCAAGGACGGATCTCCTACGAGCAGTACTTC. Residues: CASSSQGRISYEQYF.

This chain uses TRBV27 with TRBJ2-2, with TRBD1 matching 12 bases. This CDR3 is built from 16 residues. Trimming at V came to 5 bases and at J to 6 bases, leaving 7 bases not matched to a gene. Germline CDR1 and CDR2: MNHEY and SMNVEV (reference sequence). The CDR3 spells CASSKRGTGGPGELFF. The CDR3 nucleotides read TGTGCCAGCAGTAAAAGAGGGACAGGGGGCCCCGGGGAGCTGTTTTTT.

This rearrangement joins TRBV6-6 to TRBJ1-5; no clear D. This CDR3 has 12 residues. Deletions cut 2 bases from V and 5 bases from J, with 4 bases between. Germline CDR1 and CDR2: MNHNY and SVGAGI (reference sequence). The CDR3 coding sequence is TGTGCCAGCAGTTACGGGGATCAGCCCCAGCATTTT. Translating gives CASSYGDQPQHF.

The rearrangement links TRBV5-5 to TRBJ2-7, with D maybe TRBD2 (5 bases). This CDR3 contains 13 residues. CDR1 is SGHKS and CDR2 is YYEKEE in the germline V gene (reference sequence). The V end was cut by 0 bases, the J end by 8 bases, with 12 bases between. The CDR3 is CASSLDTLGKQYF. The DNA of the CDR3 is TGTGCCAGCAGCTTGGACACTCTCGGGAAGCAGTACTTC.

The CDR3 coding sequence is TGTGCCAGCAGCTTAAATGAAGCTTTCTTT. Its translation is CASSLNEAFF. The chain carries TRBV7-8 and TRBJ1-1; D is unclear. Germline lookup yields CDR1 SGHVS and CDR2 FQNEAQ. Trimming removed 2 bases at V and 7 bases at J, with 2 bases between. CDR3 size: 10 residues. The full variable domain, completed using reference TRBV7-8 and TRBJ1-1, is GAGVSQSPRYKVAKRGQDVALRCDPISGHVSLFWYQQALGQGPEFLTYFQNEAQLDKSGLPSDRFFAERPEGSVSTLKIQRTQQEDSAVYLCASSLNEAFFGQGTRLTVV.

The CDR3 DNA is TGTGCCACCAGTGATTCCTACCGGGCTCAGGGCTACACCTTC. Translating gives CATSDSYRAQGYTF. The genes are TRBV24-1 and TRBJ1-2; D ambiguous. From germline, CDR1 is KGHDR and CDR2 SFDVKD. The CDR3 totals 14 residues. With 2 bases removed from V and 8 bases from J, the gap between germline ends came to 14 bases.

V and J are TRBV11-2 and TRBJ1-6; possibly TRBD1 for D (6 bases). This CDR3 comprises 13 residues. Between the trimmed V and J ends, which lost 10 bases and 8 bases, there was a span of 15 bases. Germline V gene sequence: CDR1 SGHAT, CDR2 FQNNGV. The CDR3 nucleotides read TGTGCCACCTCGGGGGGCAGGGATTCACCCCTCCACTTT. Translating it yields CATSGGRDSPLHF.

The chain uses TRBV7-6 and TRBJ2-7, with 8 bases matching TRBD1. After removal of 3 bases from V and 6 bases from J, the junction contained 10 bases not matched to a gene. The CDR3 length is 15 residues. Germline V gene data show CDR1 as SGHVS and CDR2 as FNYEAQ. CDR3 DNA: TGTGCCAGCAGCTTGTACGGGACAGGTCCATCCGAGCAGTACTTC. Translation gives CASSLYGTGPSEQYF.

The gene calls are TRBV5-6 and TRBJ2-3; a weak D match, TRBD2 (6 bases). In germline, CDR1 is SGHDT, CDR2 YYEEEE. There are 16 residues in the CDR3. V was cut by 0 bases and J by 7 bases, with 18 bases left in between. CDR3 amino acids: CASSLGGRGERNTQYF. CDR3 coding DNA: TGTGCCAGCAGCTTGGGAGGGCGGGGCGAGAGGAATACGCAGTATTTT.

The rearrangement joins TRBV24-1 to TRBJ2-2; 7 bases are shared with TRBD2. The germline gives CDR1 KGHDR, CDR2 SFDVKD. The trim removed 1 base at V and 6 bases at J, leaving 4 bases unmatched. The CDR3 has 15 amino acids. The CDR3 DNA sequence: TGTGCCACCAGTGATTTCAATCGGGAGGCCGGGGAGCTGTTTTTT. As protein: CATSDFNREAGELFF.

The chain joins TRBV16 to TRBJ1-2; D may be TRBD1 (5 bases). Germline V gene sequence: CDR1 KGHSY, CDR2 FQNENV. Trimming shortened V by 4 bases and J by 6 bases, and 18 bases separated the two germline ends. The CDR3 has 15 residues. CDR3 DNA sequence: TGTGCCAGCAGCCTTCACAAGGCGGGGGTTGATGGCTACACCTTC. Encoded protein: CASSLHKAGVDGYTF.

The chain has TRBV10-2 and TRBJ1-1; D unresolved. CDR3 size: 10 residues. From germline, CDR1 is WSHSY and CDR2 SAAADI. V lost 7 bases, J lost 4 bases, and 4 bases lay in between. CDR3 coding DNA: TGCGCCAGCATAGGCACTGAAGCTTTCTTT. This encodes CASIGTEAFF.

The CDR3, as DNA: TGCGCCAGCAGCGATCGAAACACTGAAGCTTTCTTT. As protein: CASSDRNTEAFF. J is TRBJ1-1 and V is TRBV5-1, with unresolved D. This CDR3 has 12 amino acids. V was trimmed by 4 bases and J by 2 bases, leaving 6 bases between them. Germline V lookup: CDR1 SGHRS, CDR2 YFSETQ.

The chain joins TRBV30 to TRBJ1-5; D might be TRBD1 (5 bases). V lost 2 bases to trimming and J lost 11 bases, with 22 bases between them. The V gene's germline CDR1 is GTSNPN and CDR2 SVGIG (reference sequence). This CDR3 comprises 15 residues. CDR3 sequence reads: CAWSTSVGPSLAQHF. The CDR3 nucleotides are TGTGCCTGGAGTACCTCCGTGGGGCCGAGTTTGGCCCAGCATTTT.

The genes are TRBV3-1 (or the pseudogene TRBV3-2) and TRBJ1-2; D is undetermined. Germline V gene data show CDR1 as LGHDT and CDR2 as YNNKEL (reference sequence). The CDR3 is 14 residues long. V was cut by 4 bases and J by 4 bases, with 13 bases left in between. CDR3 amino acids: CASSPGGPRYGYTF. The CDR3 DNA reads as TGTGCCAGCAGCCCCGGTGGGCCCCGCTATGGCTACACCTTC.

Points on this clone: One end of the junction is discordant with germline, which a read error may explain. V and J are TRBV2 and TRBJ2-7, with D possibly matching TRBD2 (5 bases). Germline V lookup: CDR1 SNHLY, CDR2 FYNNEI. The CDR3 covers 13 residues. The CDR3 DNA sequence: TGTGCCAGCACCGGGATGATGGCCTACGGGCAGTACTTC. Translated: CASTGMMAYGQYF.

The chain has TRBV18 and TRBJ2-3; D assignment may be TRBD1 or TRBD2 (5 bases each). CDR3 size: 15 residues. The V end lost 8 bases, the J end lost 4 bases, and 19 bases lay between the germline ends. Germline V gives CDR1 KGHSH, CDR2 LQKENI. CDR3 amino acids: CASTKAPGRPDTQYF. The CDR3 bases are TGTGCCAGCACAAAAGCCCCGGGGCGCCCAGATACGCAGTATTTT. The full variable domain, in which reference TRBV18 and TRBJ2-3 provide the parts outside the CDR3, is NAGVMQNPRHLVRRRGQEARLRCSPMKGHSHVYWYRQLPEEGLKFMVYLQKENIIDESGMPKERFSAEFPKEGPSILRIQQVVRGDSAAYFCASTKAPGRPDTQYFGPGTRLTVL.

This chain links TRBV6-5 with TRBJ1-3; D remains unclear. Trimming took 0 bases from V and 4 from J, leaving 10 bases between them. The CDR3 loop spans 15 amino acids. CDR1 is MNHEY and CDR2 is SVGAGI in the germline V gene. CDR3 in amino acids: CASSYSNSPGNTIYF. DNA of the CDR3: TGTGCCAGCAGTTACTCGAATTCCCCCGGAAACACCATATATTTT.

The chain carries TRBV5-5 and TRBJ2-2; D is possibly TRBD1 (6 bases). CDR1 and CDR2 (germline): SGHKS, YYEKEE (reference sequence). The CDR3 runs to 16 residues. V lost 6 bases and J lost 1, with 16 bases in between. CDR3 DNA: TGTGCCAGCAACCCTCTTGGGACACTGAACACCGGGGAGCTGTTTTTT. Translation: CASNPLGTLNTGELFF.

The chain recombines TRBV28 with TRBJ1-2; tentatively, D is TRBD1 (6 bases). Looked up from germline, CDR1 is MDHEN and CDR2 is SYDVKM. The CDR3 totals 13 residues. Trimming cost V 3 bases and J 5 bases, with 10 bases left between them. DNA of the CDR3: TGTGCCAGCAGTTTTCCGGGGGCATATGGCTACACCTTC. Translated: CASSFPGAYGYTF.

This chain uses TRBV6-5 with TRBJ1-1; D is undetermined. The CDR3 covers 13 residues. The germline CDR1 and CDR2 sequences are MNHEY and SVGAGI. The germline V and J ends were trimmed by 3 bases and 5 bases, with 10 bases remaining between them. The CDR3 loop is CASSYRVRTEAFF. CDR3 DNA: TGTGCCAGCAGTTATCGCGTAAGGACTGAAGCTTTCTTT.

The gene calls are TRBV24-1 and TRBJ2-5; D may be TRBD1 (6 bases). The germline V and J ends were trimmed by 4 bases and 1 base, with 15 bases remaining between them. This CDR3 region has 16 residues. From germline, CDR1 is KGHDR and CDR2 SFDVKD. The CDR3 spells CATSDGTTQSQETQYF. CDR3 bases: TGTGCCACCAGTGACGGGACAACCCAAAGCCAAGAGACCCAGTACTTC.

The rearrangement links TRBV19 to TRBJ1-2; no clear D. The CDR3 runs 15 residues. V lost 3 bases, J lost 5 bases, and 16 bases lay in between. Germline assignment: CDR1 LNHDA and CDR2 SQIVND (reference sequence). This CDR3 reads CASSITADPSYGYTF. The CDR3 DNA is TGTGCCAGTAGTATCACAGCCGATCCGAGTTATGGCTACACCTTC.

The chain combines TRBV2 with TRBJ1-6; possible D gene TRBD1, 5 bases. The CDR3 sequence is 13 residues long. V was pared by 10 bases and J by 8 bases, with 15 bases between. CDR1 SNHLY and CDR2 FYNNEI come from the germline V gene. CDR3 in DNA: TGTGCCACCTCCGGAGGGGTGGATTCACCCCTCCACTTT. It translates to CATSGGVDSPLHF.

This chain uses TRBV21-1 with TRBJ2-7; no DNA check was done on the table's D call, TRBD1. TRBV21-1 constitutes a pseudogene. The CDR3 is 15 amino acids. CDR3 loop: CASSTRDRAIYEQYV. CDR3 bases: TGTGCCAGCAGCACGAGGGACAGGGCGATCTACGAGCAGTACGTC.

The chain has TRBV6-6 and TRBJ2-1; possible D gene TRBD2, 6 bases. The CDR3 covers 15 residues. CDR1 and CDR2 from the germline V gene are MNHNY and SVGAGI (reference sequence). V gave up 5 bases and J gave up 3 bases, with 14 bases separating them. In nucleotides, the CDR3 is TGTGCCAGCAGTCTAAGGGGAGGATACTACAATGAGCAGTTCTTC. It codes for CASSLRGGYYNEQFF.

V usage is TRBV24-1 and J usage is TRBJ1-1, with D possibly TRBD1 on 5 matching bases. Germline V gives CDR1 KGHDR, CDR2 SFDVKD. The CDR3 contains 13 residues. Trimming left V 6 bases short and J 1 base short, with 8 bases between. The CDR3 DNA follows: TGTGCCACCAGTCAGAGGGGGAACACTGAAGCTTTCTTT. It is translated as CATSQRGNTEAFF.